Presented here are 30 T cell receptor beta chains from one specimen sequenced in a study of response to subunit inactivated influenza vaccine (dated by TCRdb to 2017 to 2018). The sample's time point label, in plain terms: 45 days after influenza vaccine administration. Receptor amplification or capture employed RT-PCR. TCRdb records Illumina HiSeq 2500 as the sequencer. TCRdb reanalyzed the raw reads on its own, using fastp at Q25 for trimming and MiXCR for clone calling, and kept in-frame beta chains. Merged by CDR3 protein, the rows form single entries marked with the most common genes and DNA. Across this sample there are under 200,000 distinct CDR3 sequences, with about a tenth seen only once. The ten most abundant clones make up 9.5% to 15% of the sample. Sample: non-naive T cells sorted from PBMCs, taken roughly 6 weeks after vaccination. The intended sense of this specimen's cell subset or site label: memory T cell fraction. These receptors all stem from a man aged 50-59 years who received an inactivated influenza vaccine. Donor details come from another sample of the same person, matched by shared clones.

This clonotype showed up just a few times. The chain uses TRBV12-3 or TRBV12-4 and TRBJ2-7; D remains unclear. Deletions cut 3 bases from V and 5 bases from J, with 11 bases between. This CDR3 has 13 amino acids. The CDR3: CASSLDSPNEQYF. The CDR3 DNA reads as TGTGCCAGCAGTTTGGATAGTCCCAACGAGCAGTACTTC.

This clonotype showed up just a few times. The CDR3 nucleotides read TGTGCCAGCAGCTCGCTACAGCTTCCGAATGAAAAACTGTTTTTT. This encodes CASSSLQLPNEKLFF. This chain links TRBV5-6 with TRBJ1-4; D gene unclear. CDR1 is SGHDT, CDR2 YYEEEE, per germline. The CDR3 loop spans 15 amino acids. V was pared by 3 bases and J by 5 bases, with 14 bases between.

This clonotype was picked up many times. V gene TRBV7-2 combines with J gene TRBJ2-7; 9 bases line up with TRBD1. The trim removed 1 base at V and 2 bases at J, leaving 0 bases unmatched. Per the germline V gene, CDR1 is SGHTA and CDR2 is FQGNSA. The CDR3 is made up of 14 amino acids. The CDR3 loop is CASSLDRGPYEQYF. CDR3 in DNA: TGTGCCAGCAGCTTAGACAGGGGGCCCTACGAGCAGTACTTC.

This clonotype was picked up many times. The chain carries TRBV12-3 or TRBV12-4 and TRBJ2-7; D is tentatively TRBD1 or TRBD2 (5 bases each). The V end lost 3 bases, the J end lost 2 bases, and 14 bases lay between the germline ends. This CDR3 contains 15 residues. The CDR3 loop is CASSFGGGPPYEQYF. In DNA form, the CDR3 reads TGTGCCAGCAGTTTCGGTGGGGGACCCCCCTACGAGCAGTACTTC.

The J gene is TRBJ1-5, the V gene TRBV28; D might be TRBD1 (6 bases). This CDR3 has 14 amino acids. Deletions cut 6 bases from V and 7 bases from J, with 16 bases between. The germline gives CDR1 MDHEN, CDR2 SYDVKM. DNA for the CDR3: TGTGCCAGCAGAAAAGCCAGGGGATCGCAGCCCCAGCATTTT. It encodes CASRKARGSQPQHF.

In this sample, this clonotype turned up a few times. The chain is built from TRBV28 and TRBJ2-2, with D perhaps being TRBD1 or TRBD2 (5 bases each). The CDR3 loop spans 15 amino acids. Trimming left V 8 bases short and J 4 bases short, with 17 bases between. Germline lookup yields CDR1 MDHEN and CDR2 SYDVKM. CDR3 nucleotides: TGTGCCAGCGTAACCTGGGACGGAGTCACCGGGGAGCTGTTTTTT. Translated, it gives CASVTWDGVTGELFF.

The rearrangement links TRBV20-1 to TRBJ2-1; 8 positions agree with TRBD2. The CDR3 runs 14 residues. CDR1 is DFQATT and CDR2 is SNEGSKA in the germline V gene (reference sequence). Losses at the gene ends were 3 bases for V and 6 bases for J; bases not matched to a gene: 7. Here the CDR3 reads CSASSGKQANEQFF. The CDR3 DNA is TGCAGTGCTAGTAGCGGGAAGCAGGCCAATGAGCAGTTCTTC.

This clonotype has ten or more counts. The chain joins TRBV20-1 to TRBJ2-7; 8 bases match TRBD2. J gave up 1 base and V 8 bases, and 25 bases lay outside the gene matches. This CDR3 has 19 amino acids. CDR1 DFQATT and CDR2 SNEGSKA come from the germline V gene (reference sequence). CDR3 bases: TGCAGTACGGGGCGGAGCGGGAGTTTGTCCCGGGCGGGGTCCTACGAGCAGTACTTC. It encodes CSTGRSGSLSRAGSYEQYF.

This clonotype has at least ten counts. The rearrangement uses TRBV7-8 and TRBJ1-5, with TRBD1 matching 7 bases. Trimming took 5 bases from V and 2 from J; bases not matched to a gene: 9. This CDR3 is 16 amino acids long. From germline, CDR1 is SGHVS and CDR2 FQNEAQ. In DNA form, the CDR3 reads TGTGCCAGCAGCCGGAACGACAGGGCTGGCAATCAGCCCCAGCATTTT. This codes for CASSRNDRAGNQPQHF.

There are a few counts of this clonotype. The chain recombines TRBV5-1 with TRBJ1-4; a possible D gene is TRBD1 (5 bases). V was clipped by 2 bases and J by 6 bases, with 14 bases between them. The germline CDR1 and CDR2 sequences are SGHRS and YFSETQ. CDR3 size: 15 residues. The DNA of the CDR3 is TGCGCCAGCAGCTTCGGGGGGATCATGGATGAAAAACTGTTTTTT. Encoded protein: CASSFGGIMDEKLFF.

This clonotype was seen more than once but under ten times. This chain uses TRBV7-2 with TRBJ2-3; 14 bases are shared with TRBD2. J lost 2 bases, V lost 5 bases, and 3 bases had no gene match. The germline gives CDR1 SGHTA, CDR2 FQGNSA. This CDR3 has 16 amino acids. The CDR3 loop is CASSETSGRATDTQYF. The CDR3 DNA reads as TGTGCCAGCAGCGAGACTAGCGGGAGGGCCACAGATACGCAGTATTTT.

The sample holds a few counts of this clonotype. The chain is built from TRBV28 and TRBJ2-7; TRBD2 might be the D (5 bases). Germline CDR1 MDHEN, CDR2 SYDVKM. The CDR3 sequence is 15 residues long. V dropped 5 bases and J dropped 0 bases, with 14 bases sitting between them. The CDR3 coding sequence is TGTGCCAGCAGTCTTCCGTATGGGAGCTCCTACGAGCAGTACTTC. It encodes CASSLPYGSSYEQYF.

The sample holds many counts of this clonotype. The rearrangement joins TRBV12-3 or TRBV12-4 to TRBJ1-5; 9 bases fit TRBD1. This CDR3 comprises 15 residues. Trimming removed 5 bases from V and 6 bases from J; junction bases left unmatched: 8. Here the CDR3 DNA reads TGTGCCAGCAGTCGACAGGGGGTTATACGTCAGCCCCAGCATTTT. Amino acid sequence: CASSRQGVIRQPQHF.

This clonotype was seen many times. J is TRBJ2-7 and V is TRBV20-1; 7 positions match TRBD2. The CDR3 totals 14 residues. Trimming cost V 3 bases and J 4 bases; bases outside gene matches: 9. Germline CDR1 DFQATT, CDR2 SNEGSKA (reference sequence). DNA for the CDR3: TGCAGTGCTAGGGGCGGGAGAGGGGTTTACGAGCAGTACTTC. Translating gives CSARGGRGVYEQYF.

This clonotype was counted a few times. The chain employs TRBV29-1 and TRBJ1-1, with D perhaps matching TRBD1 (5 bases). The V and J ends lost 3 bases and 0 bases respectively, with 8 bases between them. Germline assignment: CDR1 SQVTM and CDR2 ANQGSEA. This CDR3 has 13 amino acids. CDR3 sequence: CSVEDILNTEAFF. The CDR3 bases are TGCAGCGTTGAGGACATCTTGAACACTGAAGCTTTCTTT.

This clonotype has only a few counts. V gene TRBV7-8 combines with J gene TRBJ1-5, with 9 positions matching TRBD1. CDR1 is SGHVS and CDR2 is FQNEAQ in the germline V gene. The V segment lost 2 bases and the J segment 4 bases; nucleotides outside the gene matches: 9. The CDR3 consists of 17 residues. CDR3: CASSLTSTGTGNQPQHF. The DNA for the CDR3 is TGTGCCAGCAGCTTAACTAGCACCGGGACAGGGAATCAGCCCCAGCATTTT.

This clonotype occurred a few times. This chain joins TRBV6-1 and TRBJ1-1; D possibly corresponds to TRBD1 (5 bases). V lost 7 bases and J lost 5, with 17 bases in between. This CDR3 is built from 14 residues. CDR1 and CDR2 from the germline V gene are MNHNS and SASEGT. The CDR3 reads CASNPSGGRTEAFF. Written as DNA, the CDR3 is TGTGCCAGCAACCCCTCGGGGGGTAGGACTGAAGCTTTCTTT.

This clonotype has more than one count but fewer than ten. V gene TRBV14 combines with J gene TRBJ1-1, with D possibly being TRBD1 (6 bases). The length of the CDR3 is 13 residues. Trimming removed 3 bases at V and 9 bases at J, with 14 bases between. Per germline, CDR1 SGHDN and CDR2 FVKESK. CDR3 protein: CASSQQQGPQAFF. CDR3 DNA: TGTGCCAGCAGCCAGCAACAGGGACCCCAAGCTTTCTTT. Full variable domain (remainder filled in from reference TRBV14 and TRBJ1-1): EAGVTQFPSHSVIEKGQTVTLRCDPISGHDNLYWYRRVMGKEIKFLLHFVKESKQDESGMPNNRFLAERTGGTYSTLKVQPAELEDSGVYFCASSQQQGPQAFFGQGTRLTVV.

This clonotype was counted ten times or more. The CDR3 DNA is TGTGCCAGCAAACGGGGGCGGGGGGGCCCCAATGAGCAGTTCTTC. Encoded protein: CASKRGRGGPNEQFF. The chain recombines TRBV27 with TRBJ2-1; 9 nucleotides agree with TRBD2. Trimming at V came to 7 bases and at J to 6 bases, leaving 10 bases not matched to a gene. Per germline, CDR1 MNHEY and CDR2 SMNVEV (reference sequence). The CDR3 runs 15 residues.

This clonotype was detected only a few times. The chain joins TRBV12-3 or TRBV12-4 to TRBJ2-7, with 12 bases fitting TRBD2. This CDR3 comprises 15 residues. V trimming: 6 bases; J trimming: 5 bases; junction bases outside the gene matches: 8. The CDR3 here is CASRLGLAGLDEQYF. The CDR3 coding sequence is TGTGCCAGCAGATTGGGACTAGCGGGTCTCGACGAGCAGTACTTC.

This clonotype has just a few counts. The chain combines TRBV19 with TRBJ2-4; D not certain. The CDR3 runs to 13 residues. Trimming removed 0 bases at V and 5 bases at J, with 5 bases between. Germline assignment: CDR1 LNHDA and CDR2 SQIVND (reference sequence). In DNA, the CDR3 is TGTGCCAGTAGTATAGAGCCTCAAAACATTCAGTACTTC. This encodes CASSIEPQNIQYF.

This clonotype was recorded a few times. V gene TRBV29-1 combines with J gene TRBJ2-2, with D possibly TRBD2 on 5 matching bases. This CDR3 has 15 residues. Germline-derived CDR1 and CDR2 are SQVTM and ANQGSEA. With 4 bases removed from V and 0 bases from J, the gap between germline ends came to 12 bases. The CDR3 loop reads CSVARDLSNTGELFF. The CDR3 DNA sequence: TGCAGCGTTGCTCGGGATCTATCGAACACCGGGGAGCTGTTTTTT.

This clonotype was detected a few times. This chain links TRBV7-2 with TRBJ1-1; a possible D gene is TRBD1 (5 bases). CDR1 and CDR2 from the germline V gene are SGHTA and FQGNSA. Trimming removed 5 bases at V and 6 bases at J, with 16 bases between. The CDR3 is made up of 14 amino acids. The CDR3 sequence is CASSPQGAIPEAFF. Here the CDR3 DNA reads TGTGCCAGCAGCCCCCAGGGCGCGATCCCTGAAGCTTTCTTT. The full variable domain, in which reference TRBV7-2 and TRBJ1-1 provide the parts outside the CDR3, is GAGVSQSPSNKVTEKGKDVELRCDPISGHTALYWYRQSLGQGLEFLIYFQGNSAPDKSGLPSDRFSAERTGGSVSTLTIQRTQQEDSAVYLCASSPQGAIPEAFFGQGTRLTVV.

The table lists this clonotype with a few counts. The chain employs TRBV6-1 and TRBJ1-2, with a possible D match to TRBD1 (5 bases). The length of the CDR3 is 13 residues. The germline V gene has CDR1 MNHNS and CDR2 SASEGT. V was clipped by 6 bases and J by 3 bases, with 11 bases between them. CDR3 nucleotide sequence: TGTGCCAGCAGCTCCCCGACAGACTATGGCTACACCTTC. Residues: CASSSPTDYGYTF.

This clonotype was counted only a few times. V usage is TRBV24-1 and J usage is TRBJ2-3, with 7 bases lining up with TRBD1. The germline gives CDR1 KGHDR, CDR2 SFDVKD. The trim removed 2 bases at V and 1 base at J, leaving 5 bases unmatched. The CDR3 consists of 16 residues. The DNA for the CDR3 is TGTGCCACCAGTGATTCCGTTGGACAGGGCACAGATACGCAGTATTTT. Its translation: CATSDSVGQGTDTQYF.

J is TRBJ1-5 and V is TRBV12-3 or TRBV12-4; TRBD1 agrees at 10 bases. The CDR3 length is 21 residues. The trim removed 2 bases at V and 3 bases at J, leaving 19 bases unmatched. DNA for the CDR3: TGTGCCAGCAGTTTACTGGTTCTACTACGTCGACAGGGGGCGAACAATCAGCCCCAGCATTTT. Its protein product is CASSLLVLLRRQGANNQPQHF.

This clonotype has only one observation. This sequence joins TRBV6-5 and TRBJ2-5; either TRBD1 or TRBD2 may supply D (5 bases each). V shed 0 bases and J shed 4 bases, with 12 bases lying between them. Germline V gene sequence: CDR1 MNHEY, CDR2 SVGAGI. The CDR3 has 15 residues. The chain's CDR3 is CASSYSGGLLETQYF. CDR3 coding DNA: TGTGCCAGCAGTTACTCTGGGGGATTGTTAGAGACCCAGTACTTC.

The table lists this clonotype with a few counts. This rearrangement joins TRBV7-9 to TRBJ2-7; no firm D call. In germline, CDR1 is SEHNR, CDR2 FQNEAQ (reference sequence). V was cut by 5 bases and J by 5 bases, with 10 bases left in between. The CDR3 extends over 12 amino acids. This CDR3 reads CASSLRRDEQYF. The CDR3, as DNA: TGTGCCAGCAGCCTCCGACGGGACGAGCAGTACTTC.

The chain joins TRBV5-1 to TRBJ2-3, with 8 bases that match TRBD2. The V gene's germline CDR1 is SGHRS and CDR2 YFSETQ. V dropped 5 bases and J dropped 6; count of bases not matched to a gene: 14. The CDR3 covers 16 residues. CDR3 in amino acids: CASSAQPGLDGDTQYF. DNA of the CDR3: TGCGCCAGCAGTGCACAGCCGGGACTAGATGGCGATACGCAGTATTTT.

This clonotype was seen ten or more times. V is TRBV11-2 and J is TRBJ2-3; the D call may be TRBD1 or TRBD2 (6 bases each). V dropped 5 bases and J dropped 0 bases, with 21 bases sitting between them. Per the germline V gene, CDR1 is SGHAT and CDR2 is FQNNGV. The CDR3 loop spans 18 amino acids. CDR3 in DNA: TGTGCCAGCAGCCTGTTCCGGGGGCTAGCCGGGAGCACAGATACGCAGTATTTT. Protein product: CASSLFRGLAGSTDTQYF. Full variable domain (remainder filled in from reference TRBV11-2 and TRBJ2-3): EAGVAQSPRYKIIEKRQSVAFWCNPISGHATLYWYQQILGQGPKLLIQFQNNGVVDDSQLPKDRFSAERLKGVDSTLKIQPAKLEDSAVYLCASSLFRGLAGSTDTQYFGPGTRLTVL.